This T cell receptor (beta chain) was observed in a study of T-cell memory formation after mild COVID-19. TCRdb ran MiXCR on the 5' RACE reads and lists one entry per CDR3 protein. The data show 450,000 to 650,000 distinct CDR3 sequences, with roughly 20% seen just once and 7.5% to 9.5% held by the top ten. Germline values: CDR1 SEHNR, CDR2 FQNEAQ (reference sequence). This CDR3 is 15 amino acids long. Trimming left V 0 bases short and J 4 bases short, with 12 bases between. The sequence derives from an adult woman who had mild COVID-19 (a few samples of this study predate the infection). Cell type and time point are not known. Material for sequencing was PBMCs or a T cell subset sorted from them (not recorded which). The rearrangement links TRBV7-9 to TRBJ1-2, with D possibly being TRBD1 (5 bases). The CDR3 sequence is CASSLAPRGGYGYTF. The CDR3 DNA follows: TGTGCCAGCAGCTTAGCGCCCCGGGGCGGCTATGGCTACACCTTC.